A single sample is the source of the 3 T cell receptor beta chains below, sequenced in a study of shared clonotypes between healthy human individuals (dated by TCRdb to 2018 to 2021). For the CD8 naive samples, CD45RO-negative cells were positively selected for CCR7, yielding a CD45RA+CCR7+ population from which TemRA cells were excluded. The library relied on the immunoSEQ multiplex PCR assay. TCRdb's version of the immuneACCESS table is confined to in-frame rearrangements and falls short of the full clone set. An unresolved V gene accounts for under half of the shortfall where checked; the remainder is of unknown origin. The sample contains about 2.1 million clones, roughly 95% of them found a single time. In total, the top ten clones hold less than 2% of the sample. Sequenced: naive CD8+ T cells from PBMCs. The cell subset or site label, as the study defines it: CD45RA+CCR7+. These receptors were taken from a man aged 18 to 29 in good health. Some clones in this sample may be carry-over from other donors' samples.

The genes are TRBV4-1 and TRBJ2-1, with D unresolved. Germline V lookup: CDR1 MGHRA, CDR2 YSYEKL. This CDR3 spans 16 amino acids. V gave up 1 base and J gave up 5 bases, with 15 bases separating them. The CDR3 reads CASSQGGPYSHNEQFF. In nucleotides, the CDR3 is TGCGCCAGCAGCCAAGGAGGACCCTATTCCCACAATGAGCAGTTCTTC.

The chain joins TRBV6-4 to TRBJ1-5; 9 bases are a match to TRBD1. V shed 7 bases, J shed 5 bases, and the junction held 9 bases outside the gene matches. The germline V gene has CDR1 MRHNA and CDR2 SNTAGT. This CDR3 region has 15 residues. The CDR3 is CASTTLRTGDQPQHF. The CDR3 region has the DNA TGTGCCAGCACTACACTTAGGACAGGGGATCAGCCCCAGCATTTT.

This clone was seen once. CDR3 DNA: TGTGCCAGCAGCCAAGATCTTGAGACTACACAAGAGACCCAGTACTTC. It is translated as CASSQDLETTQETQYF. V usage is TRBV4-2 and J usage is TRBJ2-5; D perhaps matches TRBD2 (5 bases). The germline V and J ends were trimmed by 0 bases and 2 bases, with 13 bases remaining between them. The CDR3 spans 16 residues. Germline CDR1 is LGHNA and CDR2 is YNFKEQ.